The 20 T cell receptor beta chains below all came from one sample that was sequenced in a study of CD8 T cells in Susac syndrome. Random hexamers were used to reverse transcribe the RNA input (about 0.5 to 1 ug). TCRdb itself ran the immunoSEQ multiplex PCR reads through MiXCR, one entry per CDR3 protein. The table lists under 200,000 distinct CDR3 sequences, approximately 95% of them singletons. Specimen: CD4+ T cells from PBMCs. These receptors all come from a human donor in good health.

This chain links TRBV6-5 with TRBJ2-3; D unclear. Germline CDR1 is MNHEY and CDR2 is SVGAGI. The CDR3 has 16 residues. V was cut by 4 bases and J by 1 base, with 15 bases left in between. The CDR3 reads CASSSLTLAGTDTQYF. CDR3 DNA: TGTGCCAGCAGTTCTCTTACTTTAGCTGGCACAGATACGCAGTATTTT.

The rearrangement uses TRBV7-8 and TRBJ2-7; possibly TRBD1 for D (6 bases). Germline V CDR1 and CDR2: SGHVS, FQNEAQ. The CDR3 is made up of 14 amino acids. Trimming removed 5 bases from V and 3 bases from J, with 14 bases in between. DNA for the CDR3: TGTGCCAGCAGCCGGACAGCCTTGGGCTACGAGCAGTACTTC. Residues: CASSRTALGYEQYF. The full variable domain, completed using reference TRBV7-8 and TRBJ2-7, is GAGVSQSPRYKVAKRGQDVALRCDPISGHVSLFWYQQALGQGPEFLTYFQNEAQLDKSGLPSDRFFAERPEGSVSTLKIQRTQQEDSAVYLCASSRTALGYEQYFGPGTRLTVT.

This chain links TRBV29-1 with TRBJ2-2, with 8 positions matching TRBD1. CDR1 and CDR2 (germline): SQVTM, ANQGSEA. CDR3 length equals 14 residues. V gave up 7 bases and J gave up 0 bases; unmatched junction bases: 4. The CDR3 DNA follows: TGCAGCGCCGGACAGGGATCGAACACCGGGGAGCTGTTTTTT. Protein: CSAGQGSNTGELFF.

Regarding this clonotype: At one boundary the junction diverges from the germline segment, which might be a read error. The chain uses TRBV6-6 and TRBJ2-1, with TRBD1 identical over 8 bases. Germline-derived CDR1 and CDR2 are MNHNY and SVGAGI (reference sequence). The length of the CDR3 is 15 residues. CDR3: CASSQSGQAYHEQFF. CDR3 DNA sequence: TGTGCCAGCAGTCAATCGGGACAGGCCTACCATGAGCAGTTCTTC.

The chain is built from TRBV28 and TRBJ1-4; possibly TRBD1 for D (5 bases). The CDR3 length is 15 residues. Germline assignment: CDR1 MDHEN and CDR2 SYDVKM. The germline V and J ends were trimmed by 5 bases and 0 bases, with 10 bases remaining between them. CDR3 loop: CASSPGGPTNEKLFF. DNA for the CDR3: TGTGCCAGCAGTCCCGGGGGTCCAACTAATGAAAAACTGTTTTTT.

The rearrangement joins TRBV4-1 to TRBJ2-5; the D is unclear. CDR1 is MGHRA and CDR2 is YSYEKL in the germline V gene. The CDR3 totals 16 residues. V lost 0 bases, J lost 5 bases, and 16 bases lay in between. CDR3 region: CASSQDGLPAAETQYF. CDR3 sequence (DNA): TGCGCCAGCAGCCAAGACGGGTTACCTGCAGCGGAGACCCAGTACTTC.

This rearrangement joins TRBV15 to TRBJ2-5; 9 positions match TRBD1. Per the germline V gene, CDR1 is LNHNV and CDR2 is YYDKDF (reference sequence). V shed 3 bases, J shed 5 bases, and the junction held 10 bases outside the gene matches. The CDR3 loop spans 16 amino acids. As DNA, the CDR3 is TGTGCCACCAGCAGTACCCCGGGACAGGGTGGTGAGACCCAGTACTTC. Its protein product is CATSSTPGQGGETQYF.

The rearrangement uses TRBV5-1 and TRBJ2-3, with D possibly matching TRBD2 (6 bases). CDR1 SGHRS and CDR2 YFSETQ come from the germline V gene. V lost 4 bases and J lost 2, with 14 bases in between. The CDR3 is 15 amino acids. The CDR3, as DNA: TGCGCCAGCAGCCTACGGGGGTTCTCCACAGATACGCAGTATTTT. The encoded protein is CASSLRGFSTDTQYF.

This clonotype was recorded only once. This chain joins TRBV6-5 and TRBJ2-7; D gene ambiguous. Germline V gives CDR1 MNHEY, CDR2 SVGAGI. Between the trimmed V and J ends, which lost 6 bases and 0 bases, there was a span of 12 bases. The CDR3 spans 14 residues. The CDR3 protein is CASSSTGPSYEQYV. The CDR3 nucleotides are TGTGCCAGCAGCTCTACCGGGCCCTCCTACGAGCAGTACGTC.

The rearrangement joins TRBV6-5 to TRBJ1-5, with D perhaps matching TRBD1 (5 bases). Trimming removed 0 bases at V and 4 bases at J, with 7 bases between. The germline V gene encodes CDR1 MNHEY and CDR2 SVGAGI. The CDR3 covers 14 residues. The CDR3 DNA reads as TGTGCCAGCAGTTACTCCCGGGGGAATCAGCCCCAGCATTTT. Amino acid sequence: CASSYSRGNQPQHF.

The gene calls are TRBV19 and TRBJ1-1; weak D call: TRBD1 (6 bases). CDR3 length: 15 amino acids. Trimming stripped 3 bases from V and 1 base from J, with 12 bases between. The germline gives CDR1 LNHDA, CDR2 SQIVND (reference sequence). In DNA form, the CDR3 reads TGTGCCAGTAGTATTACGACAGGTTGGAACACTGAAGCTTTCTTT. The encoded protein is CASSITTGWNTEAFF.

The gene calls are TRBV20-1 and TRBJ1-6; D remains ambiguous. This CDR3 has 14 amino acids. Trimming pared 6 bases from V and 1 base from J, leaving 10 bases between. Germline CDR1 and CDR2: DFQATT and SNEGSKA (reference sequence). The CDR3 sequence: CSAARRSYNSPLHF. In DNA, the CDR3 is TGCAGTGCAGCCCGGCGGTCCTATAATTCACCCCTCCACTTT.

This chain joins TRBV7-2 and TRBJ2-2; D perhaps matches TRBD2 (6 bases). CDR3 size: 13 residues. V was pared by 5 bases and J by 8 bases, with 12 bases between. Germline lookup yields CDR1 SGHTA and CDR2 FQGNSA. The CDR3 is CASSRGGKGELFF. The CDR3 DNA follows: TGTGCCAGCAGCCGGGGCGGGAAAGGGGAGCTGTTTTTT.

The chain carries TRBV9 and TRBJ1-2; a possible D gene is TRBD1 (6 bases). The CDR3 contains 13 residues. The germline CDR1 and CDR2 sequences are SGDLS and YYNGEE. V lost 0 bases, J lost 8 bases, and 11 bases lay in between. The CDR3 spells CASSVGTVGGYTF. Written as DNA, the CDR3 is TGTGCCAGCAGCGTAGGGACAGTAGGCGGCTACACCTTC.

V usage is TRBV5-1 and J usage is TRBJ2-5, with 10 bases lining up with TRBD1. Losses at the gene ends were 4 bases for V and 1 base for J; bases not matched to a gene: 4. This CDR3 has 15 residues. Looked up from germline, CDR1 is SGHRS and CDR2 is YFSETQ. The CDR3 sequence is CASSNRTGGQETQYF. As DNA, the CDR3 is TGCGCCAGCAGCAACCGGACAGGGGGCCAAGAGACCCAGTACTTC.

This rearrangement joins TRBV5-6 to TRBJ2-3, with 8 positions matching TRBD1. Germline CDR1 is SGHDT and CDR2 is YYEEEE. The CDR3 covers 15 residues. Germline trimming cut 3 bases from V and 3 bases from J; bases unmatched to any gene: 6. DNA for the CDR3: TGTGCCAGCAGCTCCGGGGACAGGTGGACAGATACGCAGTATTTT. As protein: CASSSGDRWTDTQYF.

This rearrangement joins TRBV29-1 to TRBJ2-2; possibly TRBD1 for D (7 bases). V was trimmed by 7 bases and J by 1 base, leaving 16 bases between them. This CDR3 has 15 residues. Germline CDR1 is SQVTM and CDR2 is ANQGSEA. CDR3 residues: CSATGRDRNTGELFF. The DNA for the CDR3 is TGCAGCGCCACCGGGCGGGACAGGAACACCGGGGAGCTGTTTTTT.

The chain joins TRBV19 to TRBJ2-2, with 7 bases lining up with TRBD1. This CDR3 region has 16 residues. Germline V gene sequence: CDR1 LNHDA, CDR2 SQIVND (reference sequence). V gave up 7 bases and J gave up 2 bases; unmatched junction bases: 10. The CDR3 spells CASKGARRANTGELFF. The DNA for the CDR3 is TGTGCCAGTAAGGGGGCGCGCAGGGCCAACACCGGGGAGCTGTTTTTT.

The genes are TRBV27 and TRBJ1-5, with D unresolved. V lost 5 bases to trimming and J lost 0 bases, with 11 bases between them. This CDR3 has 15 residues. Germline V gene sequence: CDR1 MNHEY, CDR2 SMNVEV (reference sequence). In DNA, the CDR3 is TGTGCCAGCAGTAATTACAGAGGTAGCAATCAGCCCCAGCATTTT. Residues: CASSNYRGSNQPQHF.

CDR3 loop: CASSPGGGNYGYTF. Written as DNA, the CDR3 is TGTGCCAGCTCACCAGGAGGGGGGAACTATGGCTACACCTTC. The V gene is TRBV18, the J gene TRBJ1-2, with D possibly TRBD1 on 6 matching bases. Germline V CDR1 and CDR2: KGHSH, LQKENI. The CDR3 loop spans 14 amino acids. Deletions cut 2 bases from V and 2 bases from J, with 9 bases between.